A single sample is the source of the 13 T cell receptor beta chains below, sequenced in a study of shared clonotypes between healthy human individuals (TCRdb year 2020). The library was made by the immunoSEQ multiplex PCR assay. This immuneACCESS table, as held by TCRdb, lists in-frame sequences with V and J called but not all clones. Of the missing ones, under half trace to an unresolved V gene in checked studies; the others have no known cause. Across this sample there are about 680,000 clones, with 92% seen only once. In total, the top ten clones hold approximately 24% of the sample. For the CD8 naive samples, CD45RO-negative cells were positively selected for CCR7, yielding a CD45RA+CCR7+ population from which TemRA cells were excluded. Sequenced material: naive CD8+ T cells sorted from blood. Sample cell subset or site, as interpreted from the label and publication: CD45RA+CCR7+. The receptors were gathered from a man aged 25 to 45 in good health.

The count of this clone is one. This chain connects TRBV2 to TRBJ2-2; D possibly matches TRBD1 or TRBD2 (5 bases each). Germline V CDR1 and CDR2: SNHLY, FYNNEI. CDR3 length: 12 residues. The ends were cut back, 4 bases at V and 7 bases at J, with 7 bases in the middle. The CDR3 reads CASSGGFGELFF. In DNA form, the CDR3 reads TGTGCCAGCAGTGGGGGGTTCGGGGAGCTGTTTTTT.

For this clone: Other DNA variants within this sample encode the same CDR3. V and J are TRBV9 and TRBJ2-3; D not resolved. Germline V gene lookup returns CDR1 SGDLS and CDR2 YYNGEE. Trimming shortened V by 4 bases and J by 3 bases, and 9 bases separated the two germline ends. The CDR3 has 13 residues. The CDR3 DNA is TGTGCCAGCAGCCCCCCTCGGACAGATACGCAGTATTTT. Amino acid sequence: CASSPPRTDTQYF.

The gene calls are TRBV28 and TRBJ1-3; 8 positions match TRBD1. Germline lookup yields CDR1 MDHEN and CDR2 SYDVKM. The CDR3 loop spans 22 amino acids. Trimming cost V 4 bases and J 0 bases; bases outside gene matches: 23. The CDR3 here is CASSSIALGQDAAGNSGNTIYF. The CDR3, as DNA: TGTGCCAGCAGTTCTATTGCCCTGGGACAGGATGCCGCCGGAAACTCTGGAAACACCATATATTTT.

CDR3: CASSIVASSYEQYF. The CDR3 coding sequence is TGTGCCAGTAGTATAGTTGCTAGTTCCTACGAGCAGTACTTC. The V and J genes are TRBV19 and TRBJ2-7, with D unclear. The CDR3 length is 14 residues. V was cut by 1 base and J by 1 base, with 8 bases left in between. Germline V lookup: CDR1 LNHDA, CDR2 SQIVND (reference sequence).

This chain connects TRBV7-2 to TRBJ1-2; weak D call: TRBD1 (6 bases). The V end lost 3 bases, the J end lost 5 bases, and 13 bases lay between the germline ends. From germline, CDR1 is SGHTA and CDR2 FQGNSA. The CDR3 extends over 14 amino acids. The CDR3 loop reads CASSFTGPRYGYTF. In nucleotides, the CDR3 is TGTGCCAGCAGCTTCACAGGGCCCCGGTATGGCTACACCTTC.

The chain employs TRBV2 and TRBJ2-5, with 7 bases matching TRBD2. Germline lookup yields CDR1 SNHLY and CDR2 FYNNEI. Trimming cost V 5 bases and J 4 bases; bases outside gene matches: 16. The CDR3 is 17 amino acids. In nucleotides, the CDR3 is TGTGCCAGCAGTCCTACAGTAGGGCTAGCGGAGATAGAGACCCAGTACTTC. Translation gives CASSPTVGLAEIETQYF. Using reference TRBV2 and TRBJ2-5 for the parts outside the CDR3, the full variable domain is EPEVTQTPSHQVTQMGQEVILRCVPISNHLYFYWYRQILGQKVEFLVSFYNNEISEKSEIFDDQFSVERPDGSNFTLKIRSTKLEDSAMYFCASSPTVGLAEIETQYFGPGTRLLVL.

This chain joins TRBV5-4 and TRBJ1-2, with 9 bases matching TRBD1. Trimming cost V 3 bases and J 8 bases; bases outside gene matches: 8. This CDR3 has 14 residues. Germline assignment: CDR1 SGHNT and CDR2 YYREEE (reference sequence). DNA for the CDR3: TGTGCCAGCAGCTCCGACAGGGGGGTATGGGGCTACACCTTC. It is translated as CASSSDRGVWGYTF.

The chain is built from TRBV28 and TRBJ2-1; the match to TRBD1 covers 8 bases. The germline gives CDR1 MDHEN, CDR2 SYDVKM. The length of the CDR3 is 15 residues. Trimming cost V 2 bases and J 7 bases; bases outside gene matches: 7. This CDR3 is CASSLGTGLENEQFF. The DNA of the CDR3 is TGTGCCAGCAGTTTAGGGACAGGACTGGAAAATGAGCAGTTCTTC.

This clone has only one observation. In DNA form, the CDR3 reads TGTGCCAGCATCCACCGATGGGGGAGGCAAGAGACCCAGTACTTC. It translates to CASIHRWGRQETQYF. This chain uses TRBV27 with TRBJ2-5, with D possibly TRBD2 on 6 matching bases. Trimming removed 7 bases from V and 2 bases from J, with 17 bases in between. The germline V gene has CDR1 MNHEY and CDR2 SMNVEV (reference sequence). The CDR3 length is 15 residues.

The V gene is TRBV4-1, the J gene TRBJ1-5, with TRBD1 as a possible D gene (5 bases). CDR3 length equals 18 residues. The V gene's germline CDR1 is MGHRA and CDR2 YSYEKL. Trimming took off 4 bases at V and 1 base at J, with 20 bases between the two ends. CDR3 loop: CASSRLSSGGSSNQPQHF. As DNA, the CDR3 is TGCGCCAGCAGCCGTCTCTCATCCGGGGGTAGCAGCAATCAGCCCCAGCATTTT.

This clone was seen just once. V usage is TRBV7-6 and J usage is TRBJ2-1; D ambiguous. In germline, CDR1 is SGHVS, CDR2 FNYEAQ. The CDR3 has 17 residues. The DNA of the CDR3 is TGTGGGTCAGCAGCTTACGGGTCAGGAACTTCCTACAATGAGCAGTTCTTC. Its protein is CGSAAYGSGTSYNEQFF.

The chain joins TRBV19 to TRBJ2-1, with TRBD1 matching over 7 bases. Germline V gene data show CDR1 as LNHDA and CDR2 as SQIVND (reference sequence). Unmatched junction bases numbered 8, after V lost 0 bases and J lost 3 bases. The CDR3 has 17 amino acids. CDR3: CASSIEGGSGYYNEQFF. The CDR3 DNA is TGTGCCAGTAGTATAGAAGGGGGCAGCGGATACTACAATGAGCAGTTCTTC.

J is TRBJ2-1 and V is TRBV29-1, with D perhaps TRBD1 (7 bases). CDR3 size: 13 residues. Trimming took off 4 bases at V and 6 bases at J, with 13 bases between the two ends. Germline CDR1 is SQVTM and CDR2 is ANQGSEA. The CDR3 protein is CSVAGGLANEQFF. DNA of the CDR3: TGCAGCGTTGCAGGGGGGCTCGCCAATGAGCAGTTCTTC.